The 13 T cell receptor beta chains in this list originate from one sample, sequenced in a study of shared clonotypes between healthy human individuals. Profiled with immunoSEQ multiplex PCR; TCRdb holds only in-frame clones, not every one. The profile shows millions of clones, approximately 94% of them singletons. The sample consisted of naive CD4+ T cells sorted from blood. Subset in this sample: CD45RA+ positively selected. The receptors originated from a man aged 18 to 30 in good health.

This rearrangement joins TRBV30 to TRBJ2-3; 7 nucleotides match TRBD2. Unmatched junction bases numbered 7, after V lost 0 bases and J lost 4 bases. This CDR3 is 15 amino acids long. Germline V gives CDR1 GTSNPN, CDR2 SVGIG (reference sequence). The CDR3 region has the DNA TGTGCCTGGAGTGTAGCGGGAAGAGTTTCAGATACGCAGTATTTT. It is translated as CAWSVAGRVSDTQYF.

This chain links TRBV7-9 with TRBJ2-3; 9 positions agree with TRBD2. Germline CDR1 is SEHNR and CDR2 is FQNEAQ (reference sequence). Unmatched junction bases numbered 9, after V lost 6 bases and J lost 2 bases. The CDR3 covers 16 residues. DNA of the CDR3: TGTGCCAGCAGATCTTTAGCGGGAGCGGACACAGATACGCAGTATTTT. It is translated as CASRSLAGADTDTQYF.

V is TRBV5-6 and J is TRBJ2-2; possible D gene TRBD1, 5 bases. The CDR3 runs 15 residues. CDR1 and CDR2 from the germline V gene are SGHDT and YYEEEE. Between the trimmed V and J ends, which lost 2 bases and 4 bases, there was a span of 12 bases. The CDR3 DNA follows: TGTGCCAGCAGCTTTGGGCAGGGTGGCACCGGGGAGCTGTTTTTT. This encodes CASSFGQGGTGELFF.

The gene calls are TRBV30 and TRBJ2-5; no firm D call. The J call may be incorrect, as the DNA end agrees better with TRBJ2-7. The CDR3 runs to 11 residues. CDR1 is GTSNPN and CDR2 is SVGIG in the germline V gene (reference sequence). This CDR3 reads CAWSNQYEQYF. The CDR3 DNA reads as TGTGCCTGGAGCAACCAGTACGAGCAGTACTTC.

V and J are TRBV5-8 and TRBJ2-5, with 8 bases lining up with TRBD2. The V gene end was trimmed by 1 base and the J gene end by 4 bases; junction bases not matched to a gene: 3. Germline V gives CDR1 SGHTS, CDR2 YDEGEE. This CDR3 contains 14 residues. The chain's CDR3 is CASSLFRGGETQYF. As DNA, the CDR3 is TGTGCCAGCAGCTTGTTCCGGGGGGGAGAGACCCAGTACTTC.

V is TRBV6-5 and J is TRBJ1-6, with D possibly TRBD1 on 5 matching bases. The CDR3 extends over 14 amino acids. Germline CDR1 MNHEY, CDR2 SVGAGI. The V end lost 5 bases, the J end lost 8 bases, and 13 bases lay between the germline ends. The CDR3 is CASSGTSGDSPLHF. The CDR3 DNA reads TGTGCCAGCAGTGGGACCTCAGGAGATTCACCCCTCCACTTT.

The rearrangement uses TRBV5-6 and TRBJ2-2; 9 nucleotides line up with TRBD1. CDR3 length: 16 residues. V was pared by 2 bases and J by 2 bases, with 4 bases of the junction left unmatched. CDR1 and CDR2 from the germline V gene are SGHDT and YYEEEE. As DNA, the CDR3 is TGTGCCAGCAGCTTTGGGACAGGGCAAAACACCGGGGAGCTGTTTTTT. Amino acids: CASSFGTGQNTGELFF.

Remarks on this clone: The sample carries other DNA sequences with the same CDR3. V usage is TRBV18 and J usage is TRBJ2-1; 14 nucleotides align to TRBD2. The CDR3 totals 17 residues. Germline V gene sequence: CDR1 KGHSH, CDR2 LQKENI. V shed 3 bases, J shed 7 bases, and the junction held 8 bases outside the gene matches. The CDR3: CASSPPGLAGVGNEQFF. In DNA, the CDR3 is TGTGCCAGCTCACCCCCGGGACTAGCGGGGGTGGGGAATGAGCAGTTCTTC.

The gene calls are TRBV30 and TRBJ2-2; TRBD2 aligns across 9 bases. With V trimmed by 3 bases and J by 3 bases, 5 bases remained unmatched. The CDR3 extends over 15 amino acids. Germline V gives CDR1 GTSNPN, CDR2 SVGIG (reference sequence). The CDR3 region has the DNA TGTGCCTGGAGGCGGGGGGGCCGGGACACCGGGGAGCTGTTTTTT. Encoded protein: CAWRRGGRDTGELFF.

As for this clone: Other DNA sequences in this sample translate to the same CDR3. The V gene is TRBV5-1, the J gene TRBJ1-1; D unresolved. Germline V CDR1 and CDR2: SGHRS, YFSETQ. Trimming took off 4 bases at V and 0 bases at J, with 13 bases between the two ends. The CDR3 runs 15 residues. The CDR3 region is CASSLAASMNTEAFF. CDR3 coding DNA: TGCGCCAGCAGCCTGGCGGCCTCCATGAACACTGAAGCTTTCTTT. The whole variable domain, remainder taken from reference TRBV5-1 and TRBJ1-1, is KAGVTQTPRYLIKTRGQQVTLSCSPISGHRSVSWYQQTPGQGLQFLFEYFSETQRNKGNFPGRFSGRQFSNSRSEMNVSTLELGDSALYLCASSLAASMNTEAFFGQGTRLTVV.

The chain carries TRBV9 and TRBJ2-2; TRBD1 agrees at 8 bases. This CDR3 has 17 amino acids. From germline, CDR1 is SGDLS and CDR2 YYNGEE. After removal of 2 bases from V and 4 bases from J, the junction contained 10 bases not matched to a gene. CDR3 residues: CASSVRPRTGPTGELFF. In nucleotides, the CDR3 is TGTGCCAGCAGCGTTCGGCCCCGGACAGGGCCCACCGGGGAGCTGTTTTTT.

This clone was seen a single time. Other DNA sequences in the sample encode the same CDR3. The DNA of the CDR3 is TGCGCCAGCAGAGGTGCCTACGAGCAGTACTTC. Translating it yields CASRGAYEQYF. The chain is built from TRBV5-1 and TRBJ2-7, with D uncertain. V shed 5 bases and J shed 2 bases, with 5 bases lying between them. The CDR3 runs to 11 residues. CDR1 is SGHRS, CDR2 YFSETQ, per germline.

This chain connects TRBV6-6 to TRBJ2-7; the D gene is possibly TRBD1 (6 bases). This CDR3 region has 14 residues. Germline V gene sequence: CDR1 MNHNY, CDR2 SVGAGI (reference sequence). Trimming pared 2 bases from V and 0 bases from J, leaving 8 bases between. The CDR3: CASSYKGDSYEQYF. CDR3 DNA: TGTGCCAGCAGTTACAAGGGGGACTCCTACGAGCAGTACTTC.